The rows below give T cell receptor beta chains drawn from one sample of a study of shared clonotypes between healthy human individuals. The assay was immunoSEQ multiplex PCR, and TCRdb's table has in-frame clones only and misses some. The data hold under 1 million clones, with 90% to 97% observed a single time. The sample was naive CD8+ T cells sorted from blood. These receptor sequences come from a man younger than 40 in good health. CDR3s include the opening cysteine and the closing phenylalanine or tryptophan.

J gene: TRBJ2-7
V gene: TRBV7-9
CDR3 protein: CASSGDEQYF

J gene: TRBJ2-2
V gene: TRBV9
CDR3 protein: CASSDPGLAGGAGELFF

J gene: TRBJ2-5
V gene: TRBV19
CDR3 protein: CASKELADQETQYF

J gene: TRBJ2-1
V gene: TRBV29-1
CDR3 protein: CSVEDTYNEQFF

J gene: TRBJ2-3
V gene: TRBV7-9
CDR3 protein: CASSFLTGTSGKYTDTQYF

J gene: TRBJ1-5
V gene: TRBV5-1
CDR3 protein: CASSLLGNQPQHF

J gene: TRBJ2-1
V gene: TRBV9
CDR3 protein: CASSSKMVAGGGEQFF

J gene: TRBJ2-7
V gene: TRBV6-5
CDR3 protein: CASSYGRGDEQYF

J gene: TRBJ2-2
V gene: TRBV14
CDR3 protein: CASSQDASNTGELFF

J gene: TRBJ2-2
V gene: TRBV10-3
CDR3 protein: CAITPSRRGTGELFF

J gene: TRBJ2-2
V gene: TRBV2
CDR3 protein: CASELNTGELFF

J gene: TRBJ2-3
V gene: TRBV9
CDR3 protein: CASSARAGVMSTDTQYF

J gene: TRBJ1-5
V gene: TRBV4-1
CDR3 protein: CASSQVHGVNQPQHF

J gene: TRBJ2-7
V gene: TRBV5-4
CDR3 protein: CALSESTAYEQYF

J gene: TRBJ2-7
V gene: TRBV27
CDR3 protein: CASSSQPSGSSYEQYF

J gene: TRBJ2-5
V gene: TRBV15
CDR3 protein: CATSRDLTSGRGETQYF

J gene: TRBJ2-5
V gene: TRBV6-1
CDR3 protein: CASSEAYRNQETQYF

J gene: TRBJ2-1
V gene: TRBV29-1
CDR3 protein: CSVVGLSGIMDEQFF

J gene: TRBJ2-7
V gene: TRBV29-1
CDR3 protein: CSVEVLGVRYEQYF

J gene: TRBJ2-3
V gene: TRBV19
CDR3 protein: CASSIVAGGSDTQYF

J gene: TRBJ2-5
V gene: TRBV5-6
CDR3 protein: CASSLVGGGSTQYF

J gene: TRBJ1-1
V gene: TRBV10-3
CDR3 protein: CAISDNTEAFF

J gene: TRBJ2-3
V gene: TRBV29-1
CDR3 protein: CSVAYLVEPSTDTQYF

J gene: TRBJ2-3
V gene: TRBV29-1
CDR3 protein: CSVDKGGFSSTDTQYF

J gene: TRBJ2-1
V gene: TRBV15
CDR3 protein: CATSRVADTTYNEQFF

J gene: TRBJ2-1
V gene: TRBV6-6
CDR3 protein: CASSYGGSSYNEQFF

J gene: TRBJ2-5
V gene: TRBV5-4
CDR3 protein: CASSTSGSKTQYF

J gene: TRBJ2-7
V gene: TRBV30
CDR3 protein: CAWSAIYEQYF

J gene: TRBJ2-3
V gene: TRBV30
CDR3 protein: CACDRAGTDTQYF

J gene: TRBJ2-2
V gene: TRBV10-3
CDR3 protein: CAISDRESHTGELFF

J gene: TRBJ2-7
V gene: TRBV27
CDR3 protein: CASSLMANSYEQYF

J gene: TRBJ2-7
V gene: TRBV29-1
CDR3 protein: CSVEGLGGIAYEQYF

J gene: TRBJ1-5
V gene: TRBV27
CDR3 protein: CASNPLPGGNQPQHF

J gene: TRBJ1-2
V gene: TRBV7-2
CDR3 protein: CASRSRGDPKADGYTF

J gene: TRBJ2-1
V gene: TRBV6-6
CDR3 protein: CASSYSVRDSYNEQFF

J gene: TRBJ2-7
V gene: TRBV27
CDR3 protein: CASSSLTKGTSGGSYEQYF

J gene: TRBJ2-1
V gene: TRBV7-9
CDR3 protein: CASSTDSGLVDEQFF

J gene: TRBJ2-1
V gene: TRBV7-9
CDR3 protein: CASSLAGGPENYNEQFF

J gene: TRBJ2-7
V gene: TRBV2
CDR3 protein: CASQGDSYEQYF

J gene: TRBJ1-5
V gene: TRBV7-9
CDR3 protein: CASSFSTGNQPQHF

J gene: TRBJ2-2
V gene: TRBV9
CDR3 protein: CASSVTGDTGELFF

J gene: TRBJ2-7
V gene: TRBV27
CDR3 protein: CASRGLEARGYEQYF

J gene: TRBJ2-3
V gene: TRBV27
CDR3 protein: CASMDPRTDTQYF

J gene: TRBJ2-7
V gene: TRBV11-2
CDR3 protein: CASSLEGLAGVYEQYF

J gene: TRBJ1-1
V gene: TRBV4-1
CDR3 protein: CASSHGQGRQNTEAFF

J gene: TRBJ2-7
V gene: TRBV5-1
CDR3 protein: CASSLEVGVWEQYF

J gene: TRBJ2-7
V gene: TRBV4-1
CDR3 protein: CASSQSNFIYEQYF

J gene: TRBJ1-1
V gene: TRBV5-1
CDR3 protein: CASSGLGTEAFF

J gene: TRBJ1-1
V gene: TRBV28
CDR3 protein: CASSLGGQGRLQDTEAFF